A selection of T cell receptor beta chains follows, all from one sample in a study of shared clonotypes between healthy human individuals. TCRdb's table, derived via immunoSEQ multiplex PCR, lists solely in-frame clones and lacks some. The sample gives approximately 2.5 million clones, roughly 92% of which show up once; around 0.15% is in the top ten. The source material was naive CD4+ T cells sorted from blood. The receptor source for this set is a man aged 18-30 years in good health. Both conserved end residues are part of each CDR3. The order of the fields is CDR3 protein, CDR3 DNA, J gene, V gene, D gene, clone size. The D gene is left open where the match is weak. Clone size is given for some rows only: seen once, a few or many times, or a class if the clone is expanded.

CDR3: CASSPRNAGTSGYNEQFF; DNA: TGTGCCAGCAGCCCTCGGAACGCCGGGACTAGCGGTTACAATGAGCAGTTCTTC; J: TRBJ2-1; V: TRBV7-8; D: TRBD2; size: -
CDR3: CASSWRQNTEAFF; DNA: TGTGCCAGCAGCTGGAGACAGAACACTGAAGCTTTCTTT; J: TRBJ1-1; V: TRBV7-2; D: -; size: -
CDR3: CAWSSGLGGETQYF; DNA: TGTGCCTGGAGTTCGGGACTAGGAGGAGAGACCCAGTACTTC; J: TRBJ2-5; V: TRBV30; D: TRBD2; size: -
CDR3: CASSEYGNSPLHF; DNA: TGTGCCAGCAGTGAATACGGTAATTCACCCCTCCACTTT; J: TRBJ1-6; V: TRBV6-1; D: -; size: -
CDR3: CASSVRENTEAFF; DNA: TGTGCCAGCAGTGTAAGGGAGAACACTGAAGCTTTCTTT; J: TRBJ1-1; V: TRBV6-1; D: -; size: -
CDR3: CASSSGGANVLTF; DNA: TGTGCCAGCAGTTCGGGGGGGGCCAACGTCCTGACTTTC; J: TRBJ2-6; V: TRBV27; D: -; size: -
CDR3: CASSLRERGPYEQYF; DNA: TGTGCCAGCAGTTTAAGAGAGCGCGGTCCCTACGAGCAGTACTTC; J: TRBJ2-7; V: TRBV27; D: -; size: -
CDR3: CASRDPNSPLHF; DNA: TGTGCCAGCAGGGACCCTAATTCACCCCTCCACTTT; J: TRBJ1-6; V: TRBV19; D: -; size: -
CDR3: CAWSGSGEQYF; DNA: TGTGCCTGGAGCGGCTCGGGGGAGCAGTACTTC; J: TRBJ2-5; V: TRBV30; D: -; size: -
CDR3: CASSSYNQPQHF; DNA: TGTGCCAGCAGCTCCTACAATCAGCCCCAGCATTTT; J: TRBJ1-5; V: TRBV7-3; D: -; size: -
CDR3: CASAPRRTSGNNEQFF; DNA: TGTGCCAGCGCCCCCCGGCGGACTAGCGGCAACAATGAGCAGTTCTTC; J: TRBJ2-1; V: TRBV27; D: TRBD2; size: -
CDR3: CASRWSTGELFF; DNA: TGTGCCAGCAGGTGGAGCACCGGGGAGCTGTTTTTT; J: TRBJ2-2; V: TRBV6-5; D: -; size: -
CDR3: CASSEGTSGKERYEQYF; DNA: TGTGCCAGCAGCGAGGGGACTAGCGGGAAGGAACGCTACGAGCAGTACTTC; J: TRBJ2-7; V: TRBV9; D: TRBD2; size: -
CDR3: CASSLGLGEVYEQYF; DNA: TGCGCCAGCAGCTTGGGTCTGGGCGAGGTTTACGAGCAGTACTTC; J: TRBJ2-7; V: TRBV5-1; D: -; size: -
CDR3: CASSPSGVSSYEQYF; DNA: TGTGCCAGTAGTCCCAGCGGGGTGAGCTCCTACGAGCAGTACTTC; J: TRBJ2-7; V: TRBV19; D: TRBD2; size: -
CDR3: CASKRPGTGGGYTF; DNA: TGTGCCAGTAAAAGGCCCGGGACAGGCGGCGGCTACACCTTC; J: TRBJ1-2; V: TRBV25-1; D: TRBD1; size: -
CDR3: CASSPFSGGTFGEQFF; DNA: TGTGCCAGCTCACCATTTAGCGGAGGCACGTTCGGTGAGCAGTTCTTC; J: TRBJ2-1; V: TRBV18; D: -; size: -
CDR3: CAWSVHTPGELFF; DNA: TGTGCCTGGAGTGTACATACTCCCGGGGAGCTGTTTTTT; J: TRBJ2-2; V: TRBV30; D: -; size: once
CDR3: CASNDRDKETQYF; DNA: TGTGCCAGCAATGACAGGGACAAAGAGACCCAGTACTTC; J: TRBJ2-5; V: TRBV6-6; D: TRBD1; size: -
CDR3: CSARAQSGYTF; DNA: TGCAGTGCTAGAGCTCAGTCTGGCTACACCTTC; J: TRBJ1-2; V: TRBV20-1; D: -; size: -
CDR3: CASSKRGGYEQYF; DNA: TGTGCCAGCAGCAAAAGGGGCGGTTACGAGCAGTACTTC; J: TRBJ2-7; V: TRBV7-2; D: -; size: -
CDR3: CASRAGSQTQYF; DNA: TGTGCCAGCCGAGCGGGCTCCCAGACCCAGTACTTC; J: TRBJ2-5; V: TRBV6-1; D: -; size: once
CDR3: CASSTSGSGYGANVLTF; DNA: TGTGCCTCCTCGACTAGCGGGAGTGGGTATGGGGCCAACGTCCTGACTTTC; J: TRBJ2-6; V: TRBV10-3; D: TRBD2; size: -
CDR3: CASSTTGNEQYF; DNA: TGCGCCAGCAGCACCACAGGGAACGAGCAGTACTTC; J: TRBJ2-7; V: TRBV5-1; D: -; size: -
CDR3: CASSPLAGKTDTQYF; DNA: TGTGCCAGCAGCCCACTAGCGGGAAAAACAGATACGCAGTATTTT; J: TRBJ2-3; V: TRBV6-5; D: TRBD2; size: once
CDR3: CASRPGLHNSPLHF; DNA: TGTGCCAGCAGGCCGGGACTGCATAATTCACCCCTCCACTTT; J: TRBJ1-6; V: TRBV6-5; D: -; size: -
CDR3: CASSYSHGNYGYTF; DNA: TGTGCCAGCAGTTACTCGCACGGCAACTATGGCTACACCTTC; J: TRBJ1-2; V: TRBV6-5; D: -; size: few
CDR3: CASSVEGRNYGYTF; DNA: TGTGCCAGCAGCGTTGAGGGGCGGAACTATGGCTACACCTTC; J: TRBJ1-2; V: TRBV9; D: -; size: -
CDR3: CASSLGPTSRYNEQFF; DNA: TGTGCCAGCAGCTTAGGGCCGACTAGTCGGTACAATGAGCAGTTCTTC; J: TRBJ2-1; V: TRBV7-2; D: -; size: -
CDR3: CSVDSSYEQYF; DNA: TGCAGCGTTGACAGCTCCTACGAGCAGTACTTC; J: TRBJ2-7; V: TRBV29-1; D: -; size: -
CDR3: CASSFVALLYGYTF; DNA: TGTGCCAGCAGTTTTGTGGCTCTCCTCTATGGCTACACCTTC; J: TRBJ1-2; V: TRBV28; D: -; size: -
CDR3: CASSSPGGRTDTQYF; DNA: TGTGCCAGCAGCTCCCCGGGGGGCAGAACAGATACGCAGTATTTT; J: TRBJ2-3; V: TRBV5-4; D: -; size: -
CDR3: CASRQGNQETQYF; DNA: TGCGCCAGCCGCCAGGGCAACCAAGAGACCCAGTACTTC; J: TRBJ2-5; V: TRBV5-1; D: -; size: -
CDR3: CASSQDITSRAETQYF; DNA: TGCGCCAGCAGCCAAGATATAACTAGTCGGGCGGAGACCCAGTACTTC; J: TRBJ2-5; V: TRBV4-3; D: -; size: -
CDR3: CASSQVGTDNSPLHF; DNA: TGTGCCAGCAGCCAGGTGGGGACAGATAATTCACCCCTCCACTTT; J: TRBJ1-6; V: TRBV5-5; D: TRBD1; size: -
CDR3: CASSPLDRVHSPLHF; DNA: TGTGCCAGCAGTCCCTTGGACAGGGTGCATTCACCCCTCCACTTT; J: TRBJ1-6; V: TRBV28; D: TRBD1; size: -
CDR3: CASSPLPGQSNSPLHF; DNA: TGTGCCAGTAGTCCTTTACCGGGACAGAGCAATTCACCCCTCCACTTT; J: TRBJ1-6; V: TRBV19; D: TRBD1; size: -
CDR3: CASSLASTGTGNTEAFF; DNA: TGCGCCAGCAGCTTGGCCTCTACTGGGACAGGAAACACTGAAGCTTTCTTT; J: TRBJ1-1; V: TRBV5-1; D: TRBD1; size: -
CDR3: CASSTGNLGEKLFF; DNA: TGTGCCAGTAGTACGGGAAACTTGGGTGAAAAACTGTTTTTT; J: TRBJ1-4; V: TRBV19; D: -; size: -
CDR3: CASSERSGGQETQYF; DNA: TGTGCCAGCAGTGAACGGTCTGGCGGTCAAGAGACCCAGTACTTC; J: TRBJ2-5; V: TRBV2; D: -; size: -
CDR3: CASSQDRGNEQYF; DNA: TGTGCCAGCAGCCAGGACAGGGGGAATGAGCAGTACTTC; J: TRBJ2-7; V: TRBV7-2; D: TRBD1; size: -
CDR3: CASSPNAGWITEAFF; DNA: TGTGCCAGCTCACCAAACGCAGGGTGGATCACTGAAGCTTTCTTT; J: TRBJ1-1; V: TRBV18; D: -; size: once
CDR3: CASSSPGSEAFF; DNA: TGTGCCAGCAGTTCCCCGGGGAGTGAAGCTTTCTTT; J: TRBJ1-1; V: TRBV6-5; D: -; size: -
CDR3: CASSFGVTGELFF; DNA: TGTGCCAGCAGCTTCGGGGTTACCGGGGAGCTGTTTTTT; J: TRBJ2-2; V: TRBV7-9; D: -; size: once
CDR3: CASSLDRFQETQYF; DNA: TGTGCCAGCAGCTTAGATCGGTTCCAAGAGACCCAGTACTTC; J: TRBJ2-5; V: TRBV11-2; D: -; size: -
CDR3: CASSEGTSTRGQYF; DNA: TGCGCCAGCAGTGAAGGGACTAGCACCAGAGGGCAGTATTTT; J: TRBJ2-3; V: TRBV10-1; D: TRBD2; size: -
CDR3: CASSPRGSYNSPLHF; DNA: TGTGCCAGCAGTCCCAGGGGGTCCTATAATTCACCCCTCCACTTT; J: TRBJ1-6; V: TRBV28; D: TRBD1; size: -
CDR3: CASSPPRRRASTDTQYF; DNA: TGTGCCAGCTCACCACCGCGGAGGCGGGCTAGCACAGATACGCAGTATTTT; J: TRBJ2-3; V: TRBV18; D: -; size: -
CDR3: CASSGTGTSYEQYF; DNA: TGTGCCAGCAGCGGAACCGGGACCTCCTACGAGCAGTACTTC; J: TRBJ2-7; V: TRBV9; D: -; size: -
CDR3: CSVERLGLADYSGANVLTF; DNA: TGCAGCGTTGAAAGGCTCGGACTAGCGGATTACTCTGGGGCCAACGTCCTGACTTTC; J: TRBJ2-6; V: TRBV29-1; D: TRBD2; size: -
CDR3: CASREIFVNTEAFF; DNA: TGTGCCAGCAGGGAAATTTTTGTCAACACTGAAGCTTTCTTT; J: TRBJ1-1; V: TRBV6-1; D: -; size: few
CDR3: CASSGGRGNQPQHF; DNA: TGTGCCAGCAGTGGTGGCAGGGGCAATCAGCCCCAGCATTTT; J: TRBJ1-5; V: TRBV6-1; D: -; size: once
CDR3: CSVETLYGYTF; DNA: TGCAGCGTTGAGACCTTATATGGCTACACCTTC; J: TRBJ1-2; V: TRBV29-1; D: -; size: -
CDR3: CASSLGLGTGEEKLFF; DNA: TGTGCCAGCAGCCTCGGCCTCGGGACAGGGGAAGAAAAACTGTTTTTT; J: TRBJ1-4; V: TRBV21-1; D: -; size: -
CDR3: CASSRDTGELFF; DNA: TGTGCCAGCAGCCGAGACACCGGGGAGCTGTTTTTT; J: TRBJ2-2; V: TRBV7-9; D: -; size: -